These 11 T cell receptor beta chains were all obtained from the same sample, sequenced in a study of tumor and adjacent non-tumor tissue in lung cancer. Three rounds of nested PCR, following a modified ARM-PCR protocol, produced the TCRbeta library. TCRdb itself ran the multiplex PCR reads through MiXCR, one entry per CDR3 protein. The table shows approximately 100,000 distinct CDR3 sequences, with over 55% occurring only once. No cell sorting was done before RNA was extracted from the tissue. More than 3 cm separated this lung sample from the edge of the tumor. The sample was distant non-tumor lung tissue. The origin of the receptors is a man younger than 45 with non-small cell lung cancer.

About this clonotype itself: Compared with germline, one end of the junction differs, possibly owing to a read error. The rearrangement uses TRBV12-3 or TRBV12-4 and TRBJ1-1; 9 bases align to TRBD1. This CDR3 spans 14 amino acids. The CDR3 protein is CAGSRDRANTEAFF. CDR3 sequence (DNA): TGTGCCGGCAGTCGGGACAGGGCGAACACTGAAGCTTTCTTT.

The chain carries TRBV12-3 or TRBV12-4 and TRBJ1-1; D not certain. The CDR3 is made up of 13 amino acids. The V end lost 7 bases, the J end lost 2 bases, and 11 bases lay between the germline ends. The CDR3 protein is CASIDTPNTEAFF. CDR3 DNA sequence: TGTGCCAGCATCGACACACCTAACACTGAAGCTTTCTTT.

Ten or more counts support this clonotype. This sequence joins TRBV11-2 and TRBJ2-4, with 7 bases matching TRBD2. V was pared by 2 bases and J by 0 bases, with 7 bases of the junction left unmatched. CDR1 and CDR2 (germline): SGHAT, FQNNGV. The CDR3 covers 17 residues. The CDR3 is CASSLSGAFLAKNIQYF. CDR3 DNA: TGTGCCAGCAGCTTAAGCGGGGCGTTTCTAGCCAAAAACATTCAGTACTTC.

V gene TRBV29-1 combines with J gene TRBJ1-6, with 7 bases that match TRBD1. With V trimmed by 8 bases and J by 7 bases, 11 bases remained unmatched. The length of the CDR3 is 14 residues. CDR1 is SQVTM and CDR2 is ANQGSEA in the germline V gene. The chain's CDR3 is CSSMTGRTNSPLHF. DNA for the CDR3: TGCAGCTCCATGACAGGGCGGACGAATTCACCCCTCCACTTT.

With regard to this clonotype: Since no conserved phenylalanine or tryptophan closes the CDR3, a read error is the likely cause. The chain recombines TRBV29-1 with TRBJ2-7; the D is unclear. This CDR3 is 11 amino acids long. V was shortened by 6 bases and J by 6 bases, with 12 bases between the two germline ends. CDR1 and CDR2 from the germline V gene are SQVTM and ANQGSEA. CDR3 sequence: CSVYDGGEQYL. CDR3 in DNA: TGCAGCGTGTACGATGGCGGCGAGCAGTACTTA.

A remark on this clonotype: At one end, the junction sequence differs from germline, possibly due to a read error. The gene calls are TRBV6-2 or TRBV6-3 and TRBJ2-4, with 7 bases fitting TRBD1. Germline CDR1 MNHEY, CDR2 SVGEGT. The CDR3 extends over 14 amino acids. CDR3 in DNA: TGTGTCAGCCGCACAGGGGCTGTCAAAAACATTCAGTATTTC. It specifies CVSRTGAVKNIQYF.

This clonotype was counted many times. This chain uses TRBV20-1 with TRBJ1-5; possible D gene TRBD1, 6 bases. The CDR3 is 15 amino acids. V gave up 3 bases and J gave up 4 bases, with 16 bases separating them. Per germline, CDR1 DFQATT and CDR2 SNEGSKA (reference sequence). CDR3 protein: CSASPAQGRNQPQHF. CDR3 nucleotides: TGCAGTGCTAGCCCGGCACAGGGAAGGAATCAGCCCCAGCATTTT.

The chain links TRBV11-2 to TRBJ2-7; 10 positions match TRBD1. The CDR3 spans 15 residues. Trimming cost V 5 bases and J 13 bases; bases outside gene matches: 17. From germline, CDR1 is SGHAT and CDR2 FQNNGV. In DNA, the CDR3 is TGTGCCAGCAGCATACCGGGACAGGGGTCATACGAGCGCTACTTC. It is translated as CASSIPGQGSYERYF.

The chain couples TRBV20-1 to TRBJ1-6; maybe TRBD1 (5 bases). Germline CDR1 and CDR2: DFQATT and SNEGSKA (reference sequence). The CDR3 totals 13 residues. The CDR3 DNA follows: TGCACCTCAGGTTTGGGGGGAAATTCACCCCTCCACTTT. It yields the protein CTSGLGGNSPLHF.

This clonotype was detected once. The conserved final phenylalanine or tryptophan is absent from the CDR3, which likely points to a read error. The rearrangement uses TRBV11-1 and TRBJ2-2, with TRBD2 matching 13 bases. With V trimmed by 4 bases and J by 9 bases, 5 bases remained unmatched. Germline assignment: CDR1 SGHAT and CDR2 FQDESV (reference sequence). This CDR3 contains 15 residues. The CDR3 bases are TGTGCCAGCAGCTCGGGACTAGCGGGGACCTGGGAGCTGTTTTCT. It specifies CASSSGLAGTWELFS.

The rearrangement joins TRBV11-2 to TRBJ2-1, with D tentatively TRBD2 (6 bases). V was trimmed by 5 bases and J by 1 base, leaving 18 bases between them. Looked up from germline, CDR1 is SGHAT and CDR2 is FQNNGV. CDR3 size: 17 residues. CDR3 sequence (DNA): TGTGCCAGCAGCCTAGGTCGGGGGATCAGATCCTACAATGAGCAGTTCTTC. Residues: CASSLGRGIRSYNEQFF.